This record covers a single T cell receptor beta chain. What it recognizes is unknown. Libraries were prepared by immunoSEQ multiplex PCR; TCRdb keeps only in-frame clonotypes and omits some of them. The data contain fewer than 2.5 million clones, 80% to 95% of them singletons. These data are taken from a study of shared clonotypes between healthy human individuals. General observations from the study: Sampling involved blood alone; tissue repertoires likely differ. Naive subsets tended to show greater estimated richness than memory subsets.

V was trimmed by 5 bases and J by 6 bases, leaving 17 bases between them. Per germline, CDR1 GTSNPN and CDR2 SVGIG (reference sequence). The CDR3 is 14 residues long. The TCR sequence derives from a man aged 18 to 29 in good health. Some clones in this sample may be carry-over from other donors' samples. The sample comprised naive CD4+ T cells from PBMCs. Subset denoted: CD45RA+ positively selected. The chain employs TRBV30 and TRBJ2-1; tentative D call: TRBD2 (6 bases). In DNA form, the CDR3 reads TGTGCCTGGGCCTACGGGACTCCCATCAATGAGCAGTTCTTC. Translation gives CAWAYGTPINEQFF.